The clone carrying this T cell receptor beta chain was found a few times. V was clipped by 4 bases and J by 14 bases; unmatched bases: 11. The germline V gene encodes CDR1 MGHDK and CDR2 SYGVNS. The CDR3 covers 14 residues. This specimen belongs to a study of cytomegalovirus exposure and HLA in healthy donors. It was with 60 Vbeta and 13 Jbeta primers that the PCR ran. TCRdb's table, derived via immunoSEQ multiplex PCR, lists solely in-frame clones and lacks some. The sample consists of about 70,000 clones, around 74% of them appearing once. Sequencing was done on a sample of PBMCs. The genes are TRBV25-1 and TRBJ1-6; 7 bases align to TRBD1. This TCR derives from a human donor in good health. CDR3 region: CASSGRGDSSTLHF. CDR3 sequence (DNA): TGTGCCAGCAGTGGGAGGGGGGACAGCAGTACCCTCCACTTT.